This T cell receptor (beta chain) derives from a study of T cells after yellow fever vaccination. Study overall: Preparing low-cell-number fractions relied on SMART-Seq v4 Ultra Low Input.

The TCR cDNA carried a universal primer site and UMIs from 5'RACE template switching. Via MiXCR, TCRdb re-called the 5' RACE reads, giving one row per CDR3 protein. The data contain approximately 550,000 distinct CDR3 sequences, 19% of them seen just once; the ten biggest clones take up around 15%. This clonotype was seen a few times. The antigen is not known. General study points: Repertoires obtained by FACS sorting could include abundant clonotypes that entered as contaminants from the bulk population. A minor fraction of clonotypes spanned both CD4 and CD8 compartments.

The source of this sequence is a man aged 25 to 40 who received the YFV17D yellow fever vaccine. The specimen comprised PBMCs, sampled 15 days after the yellow fever booster vaccination.

The CDR3 bases are TGTGCCACCAGTGACGACACAGATACCTACAATGAGCAGTTCTTC. It codes for CATSDDTDTYNEQFF. This chain links TRBV24-1 with TRBJ2-1, with D unclear. Trimming removed 4 bases from V and 2 bases from J, with 11 bases in between. The length of the CDR3 is 15 residues. Germline assignment: CDR1 KGHDR and CDR2 SFDVKD.